Below, one T cell receptor beta chain is given with its context. Antigen specificity is unknown. Unique molecular identifiers were present on the cDNA, which also gained a universal primer site by template switching. One entry per CDR3 protein results from TCRdb running MiXCR on the 5' RACE reads. The table lists 1.5 million to 2 million distinct CDR3 sequences, roughly a third of them singletons. These data belong to a study of identical twins. Study-level points and caveats: Whereas memory repertoires showed no such difference, abundant cord blood beta clonotypes carried fewer insertions.

Sequenced sample: cord blood. This TCR was recovered from a newborn girl in good health.

The CDR3 DNA reads as TGTGCCAGCAGCCAAGAAGGGACTAGCGGGAGAGATACGCAGTATTTT. This gives the protein CASSQEGTSGRDTQYF. The rearrangement joins TRBV4-2 to TRBJ2-3; 14 bases match TRBD2. The V gene's germline CDR1 is LGHNA and CDR2 YNFKEQ. The CDR3 is 16 amino acids. The junction had 1 base not matched to a gene; V was cut back by 0 bases and J by 5 bases.